The 10 T cell receptor beta chains reported below all come from one sample, sequenced in a study of molecular identifiers for immune sequencing clone quantification. TCRdb ran MiXCR on the PCR reads and lists one entry per CDR3 protein. Of 400,000 to 600,000 distinct CDR3 sequences in the sample, about 26% were seen once. The sample was naive CD8+ T cells from blood, with Jurkat cell RNA spiked in. Regarding subset: FACS-sorted CD8+CD4-CCR7+CD45RA+ naive T cells. The receptors were gathered from a human donor in good health. Some libraries in this study had Jurkat cell RNA spiked in.

This clonotype was detected a few times. The chain combines TRBV20-1 with TRBJ2-5; D perhaps matches TRBD2 (5 bases). The CDR3 is made up of 12 amino acids. V was trimmed by 4 bases and J by 10 bases, leaving 16 bases between them. CDR1 DFQATT and CDR2 SNEGSKA come from the germline V gene (reference sequence). CDR3 residues: CSAMPPLEFQYF. The CDR3 DNA reads TGCAGTGCTATGCCTCCACTAGAGTTCCAGTACTTC.

This clonotype appeared a few times. The chain employs TRBV20-1 and TRBJ2-7, with D tentatively TRBD1 or TRBD2 (5 bases each). Trimming cost V 3 bases and J 4 bases, with 16 bases left between them. CDR3 length: 14 amino acids. The germline gives CDR1 DFQATT, CDR2 SNEGSKA (reference sequence). The CDR3 bases are TGCAGTGCTAGGGGGGATTCCTCCTTTTACGAGCAGTACTTC. As protein: CSARGDSSFYEQYF.

V usage is TRBV19 and J usage is TRBJ2-1; 11 nucleotides align to TRBD2. Germline V gives CDR1 LNHDA, CDR2 SQIVND (reference sequence). V lost 3 bases and J lost 0; bases outside the gene matches: 7. The CDR3 contains 18 residues. Here the CDR3 reads CASSIATSGVSSYNEQFF. The CDR3 DNA reads TGTGCCAGTAGTATTGCGACTAGCGGGGTTAGCTCCTACAATGAGCAGTTCTTC. The complete variable domain, with remaining parts taken from reference TRBV19 and TRBJ2-1, reads DGGITQSPKYLFRKEGQNVTLSCEQNLNHDAMYWYRQDPGQGLRLIYYSQIVNDFQKGDIAEGYSVSREKKESFPLTVTSAQKNPTAFYLCASSIATSGVSSYNEQFFGPGTRLTVL.

This clonotype was recorded a few times. The rearrangement links TRBV7-9 to TRBJ2-7, with D hard to call. The CDR3 sequence is 16 residues long. Germline values: CDR1 SEHNR, CDR2 FQNEAQ (reference sequence). Trimming took off 5 bases at V and 1 base at J, with 18 bases between the two ends. CDR3 region: CASSPMPDGGSYEQYF. The CDR3, as DNA: TGTGCCAGCAGCCCAATGCCGGATGGTGGATCCTACGAGCAGTACTTC.

The rearrangement joins TRBV27 to TRBJ2-5, with 9 bases that match TRBD2. The CDR3 spans 16 residues. Germline V gene sequence: CDR1 MNHEY, CDR2 SMNVEV (reference sequence). The V gene end was trimmed by 5 bases and the J gene end by 3 bases; junction bases not matched to a gene: 10. The CDR3 loop is CASSHTRGGNKETQYF. Here the CDR3 DNA reads TGTGCCAGCAGTCATACGCGGGGGGGAAATAAAGAGACCCAGTACTTC.

This clonotype was seen repeatedly, ten times or more. The chain couples TRBV4-3 to TRBJ1-4; D unresolved. The germline V gene encodes CDR1 LGHNA and CDR2 YSLEER. The CDR3 contains 15 residues. V dropped 4 bases and J dropped 0 bases, with 9 bases sitting between them. The CDR3: CASSPEAPTNEKLFF. The DNA for the CDR3 is TGCGCCAGCAGCCCAGAGGCACCAACTAATGAAAAACTGTTTTTT.

This clonotype turned up a few times. This sequence joins TRBV6-5 and TRBJ2-7, with 9 bases fitting TRBD1. Germline assignment: CDR1 MNHEY and CDR2 SVGAGI. This CDR3 region has 14 residues. Trimming at V came to 2 bases and at J to 5 bases, leaving 4 bases not matched to a gene. The CDR3 region has the DNA TGTGCCAGCAGTTACGGACAGGGGTTGGACGAGCAGTACTTC. Its protein product is CASSYGQGLDEQYF.

Note on this clonotype: One junction end does not reproduce the germline sequence, and a read error may be involved. The chain couples TRBV4-3 to TRBJ1-5; the D gene is possibly TRBD1 (5 bases). This CDR3 is built from 17 residues. Looked up from germline, CDR1 is LGHNA and CDR2 is YSLEER. The CDR3 nucleotides are TGCGCCAGCAGCCAAGATTCCAGGGCGGGAGGCAATCAGCCCCGGCATTTT. Its protein product is CASSQDSRAGGNQPRHF.

This clonotype was counted only a few times. V usage is TRBV4-1 and J usage is TRBJ2-7; tentatively, D is TRBD1 (6 bases). Germline CDR1 reads MGHRA; CDR2 reads YSYEKL. Trimming cost V 2 bases and J 6 bases, with 14 bases left between them. CDR3 size: 14 residues. The CDR3 region has the DNA TGCGCCAGCAGCCAACTTGGTTTAGGGGGCGAGCAGTACTTC. This codes for CASSQLGLGGEQYF.

This clonotype was counted a few times. V gene TRBV2 combines with J gene TRBJ1-3, with D hard to call. Between the trimmed V and J ends, which lost 4 bases and 3 bases, there was a span of 16 bases. Germline V gene data show CDR1 as SNHLY and CDR2 as FYNNEI. The CDR3 has 16 residues. This chain's CDR3 is CASSVSPELFGNTIYF. CDR3 nucleotide sequence: TGTGCCAGCAGTGTTTCCCCAGAGCTCTTTGGAAACACCATATATTTT.